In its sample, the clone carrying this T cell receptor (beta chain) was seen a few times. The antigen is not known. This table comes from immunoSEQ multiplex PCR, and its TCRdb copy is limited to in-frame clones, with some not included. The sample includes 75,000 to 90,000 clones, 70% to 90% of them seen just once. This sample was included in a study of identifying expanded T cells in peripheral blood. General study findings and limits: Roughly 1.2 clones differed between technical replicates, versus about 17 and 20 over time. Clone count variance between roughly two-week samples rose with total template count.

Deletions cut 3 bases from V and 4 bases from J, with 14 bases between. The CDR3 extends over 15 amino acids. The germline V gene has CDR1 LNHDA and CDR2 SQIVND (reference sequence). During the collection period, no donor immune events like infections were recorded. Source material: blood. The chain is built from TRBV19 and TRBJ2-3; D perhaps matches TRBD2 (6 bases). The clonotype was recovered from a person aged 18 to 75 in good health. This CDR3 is CASSMVRGEADTQYF. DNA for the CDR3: TGTGCCAGTAGTATGGTTAGAGGGGAGGCAGATACGCAGTATTTT.